Here is one TCR beta chain with its context. Antigen specificity is unknown. This sample was included in a study of T cell responses to AZD1222 COVID-19 vaccine. Study information: Researchers grouped second doses given at about 4 or about 12 weeks into one pool. The study, taken as a whole, reports: Across spike, vaccine-associated CD4 TCRs were found, dominant at 160-218 and 743-854. White British ancestry dominated among donors, who included more females, and clonal diversity was possibly underestimated. Baseline seropositives among AZD1222 recipients totaled only five or six.

V was pared by 1 base and J by 0 bases, with 10 bases between. The germline V gene encodes CDR1 LGHDT and CDR2 YNNKEL (reference sequence). The CDR3 covers 16 residues. The assay was immunoSEQ multiplex PCR, and TCRdb's table has in-frame clones only and misses some. Among about 120,000 clones listed, approximately 87% were seen once. This chain connects TRBV3-1 (or the pseudogene TRBV3-2) to TRBJ1-3, with D possibly being TRBD1 (6 bases). This specimen was peripheral blood, taken on day 0 of AZD1222 vaccination. The clonotype originates from an adult in good health. The CDR3 nucleotides read TGTGCCAGCAGCCAAGGGGGACAAGTCTCTGGAAACACCATATATTTT. Its protein is CASSQGGQVSGNTIYF.